The TCR beta chain described here comes from a study of PD-L1 blockade in urothelial cancer. For the study at large: Blood was tested 3 weeks (second dose) and 6 weeks into treatment.

Germline loops: CDR1 SGHTA, CDR2 FQGNSA. This CDR3 region has 18 residues. J was trimmed by 4 bases and V by 5 bases; bases with no gene match: 9. Assay used: immunoSEQ multiplex PCR; TCRdb lists only in-frame clones, some missing. Among around 32,000 clones, 87% were seen once, and the ten largest hold 3% to 4.5%. As to this clone: Antigen specificity is unknown.

Regarding the study as a whole: When pretreatment blood TCR clonality was below the median, it predicted better survival.

The rearrangement uses TRBV7-2 and TRBJ2-1; 15 bases agree with TRBD2. This clonotype was obtained from a man between 45 and 60 years old with urothelial cancer. The sample consisted of PBMCs, taken around atezolizumab (anti-PD-L1) treatment. The CDR3 DNA reads TGTGCCAGCAGCATCGGGACTAGCGGGAGGCGGGGTTACAATGAGCAGTTCTTC. Residues: CASSIGTSGRRGYNEQFF.